Given below is one T cell receptor beta chain in context. What it recognizes is unknown. The data are from a study of cytomegalovirus exposure and HLA in healthy donors. Vbeta (60) and Jbeta (13) primers were used in the PCR. The data were produced by immunoSEQ multiplex PCR, yet TCRdb's version contains in-frame clones alone and is incomplete. Here the sample spans roughly 150,000 clones, roughly 73% being singletons. CDR1 and CDR2 from the germline V gene are SGHDT and YYEEEE. J gave up 9 bases and V 4 bases, and 5 bases lay outside the gene matches. This CDR3 contains 13 residues. Notes on the study in general: A classifier reportedly called cytomegalovirus status with high sensitivity and specificity.

This TCR derives from a man aged 18 to 30 in good health and CMV-seropositive. The genes are TRBV5-6 and TRBJ2-7; 12 nucleotides agree with TRBD2. Sequenced material: PBMCs. CDR3 protein: CASSPKGLAGQYF. In DNA form, the CDR3 reads TGTGCCAGCAGCCCAAAGGGACTAGCGGGGCAGTACTTC.